This entry lists 16 T cell receptor beta chains sequenced from one sample in a study of OX40 agonist ivuxolimab in advanced cancers. Sequenced by immunoSEQ multiplex PCR; TCRdb stores in-frame clones only, minus some. The table includes 98,000 or so clones, 90% to 95% detected once. Specimen: CD4+ or CD8+ T cells sorted from blood, collected in a trial of the OX40 agonist ivuxolimab. The receptors were gathered from an adult with an advanced solid tumor such as melanoma, head and neck, liver or kidney cancer.

The rearrangement links TRBV23-1 to TRBJ2-7; 10 bases align to TRBD1. TRBV23-1 is marked as an open reading frame, function uncertain. Trimming cost V 2 bases and J 3 bases; bases outside gene matches: 4. This CDR3 contains 15 residues. The DNA for the CDR3 is TGCGCCAGCAGTCAACCGGGACAGGGGAACTACGAGCAGTACTTC. This gives the protein CASSQPGQGNYEQYF.

CDR3 sequence (DNA): TGTGCCAGCAGCCTCGGGACTAGCGGGAAGAAAGAGCAGTACTTC. It specifies CASSLGTSGKKEQYF. The chain recombines TRBV27 with TRBJ2-7; 13 bases map to TRBD2. Germline V CDR1 and CDR2: MNHEY, SMNVEV (reference sequence). The junction had 9 bases not matched to a gene; V was cut back by 6 bases and J by 7 bases. The CDR3 contains 15 residues.

This sequence joins TRBV27 and TRBJ2-1; 8 bases match TRBD1. Trimming took 3 bases from V and 0 from J; bases not matched to a gene: 1. This CDR3 comprises 15 residues. Germline-derived CDR1 and CDR2 are MNHEY and SMNVEV (reference sequence). Written as DNA, the CDR3 is TGTGCCAGCAGTTTGGACAGGGACTCCTACAATGAGCAGTTCTTC. This encodes CASSLDRDSYNEQFF.

The gene calls are TRBV28 and TRBJ1-3; D remains unclear. The CDR3 covers 15 residues. Germline V lookup: CDR1 MDHEN, CDR2 SYDVKM. Trimming took 5 bases from V and 0 from J, leaving 11 bases between them. The chain's CDR3 is CASSPRRSSGNTIYF. The CDR3 nucleotides are TGTGCCAGCAGTCCTCGACGGAGCTCTGGAAACACCATATATTTT.

V is TRBV6-4 and J is TRBJ2-1; D gene unclear. The length of the CDR3 is 15 residues. V was shortened by 4 bases and J by 8 bases, with 18 bases between the two germline ends. CDR1 MRHNA and CDR2 SNTAGT come from the germline V gene. The CDR3 spells CASSVLGRSGYEQFF. CDR3 in DNA: TGTGCCAGCAGTGTTCTAGGACGTTCGGGCTATGAGCAGTTCTTC.

The J gene is TRBJ1-5, the V gene TRBV6-1; TRBD1 aligns across 7 bases. The germline V gene has CDR1 MNHNS and CDR2 SASEGT. J gave up 0 bases and V 4 bases, and 12 bases lay outside the gene matches. The CDR3 is 18 amino acids. In nucleotides, the CDR3 is TGTGCCAGCAGTGGGTGGCAGGGGGTGATCTATAGCAATCAGCCCCAGCATTTT. Protein product: CASSGWQGVIYSNQPQHF.

On this clone: Mismatch with germline at one junction end may stem from a read error. The CDR3 coding sequence is TGCGCCAGCACCTTGGAAGGGGCGGTGGGGACCGGGGAGCTGTTTTTT. This gives the protein CASTLEGAVGTGELFF. The V gene is TRBV5-1, the J gene TRBJ2-2; D may be TRBD1 (5 bases). From germline, CDR1 is SGHRS and CDR2 YFSETQ. This CDR3 region has 16 residues.

This rearrangement joins TRBV6-5 to TRBJ2-5; D not resolved. The V end was cut by 5 bases, the J end by 5 bases, with 9 bases between. CDR3 length equals 12 residues. Looked up from germline, CDR1 is MNHEY and CDR2 is SVGAGI. CDR3 residues: CASSALLETQYF. CDR3 coding DNA: TGTGCCAGCAGTGCCTTGCTGGAGACCCAGTACTTC.

The chain carries TRBV5-1 and TRBJ2-7; TRBD1 matches 8 bases. J gave up 3 bases and V 3 bases, and 14 bases lay outside the gene matches. CDR1 and CDR2 from the germline V gene are SGHRS and YFSETQ. CDR3 length equals 17 residues. The CDR3 DNA is TGCGCCAGCAGCTCGCCCGCAGGGGGCGGTTCTGGCTACGAGCAGTACTTC. This sequence encodes CASSSPAGGGSGYEQYF. The full variable domain, completed using reference TRBV5-1 and TRBJ2-7, is KAGVTQTPRYLIKTRGQQVTLSCSPISGHRSVSWYQQTPGQGLQFLFEYFSETQRNKGNFPGRFSGRQFSNSRSEMNVSTLELGDSALYLCASSSPAGGGSGYEQYFGPGTRLTVT.

The chain recombines TRBV11-3 with TRBJ2-7, with 8 positions matching TRBD2. The CDR3 is 15 residues long. V dropped 3 bases and J dropped 9; count of bases not matched to a gene: 13. Germline V gene data show CDR1 as SGHNT and CDR2 as YENEEA. The CDR3 region has the DNA TGTGCCAGCAGCTTTACTTCTAGCGGGTTCTTAGGGCAGTACTTC. Translating gives CASSFTSSGFLGQYF.

The rearrangement uses TRBV6-1 and TRBJ1-3; 11 positions match TRBD1. Germline CDR1 is MNHNS and CDR2 is SASEGT. This CDR3 comprises 15 residues. Losses at the gene ends were 8 bases for V and 2 bases for J; bases not matched to a gene: 5. The CDR3 region has the DNA TGTGCCAGCCGTGGACAGGGGGCGGCTGGAAACACCATATATTTT. Translating gives CASRGQGAAGNTIYF.

This clone was counted a single time. This chain links TRBV5-1 with TRBJ2-2; D gene uncertain. CDR1 is SGHRS and CDR2 is YFSETQ in the germline V gene. The CDR3 consists of 14 residues. V was pared by 0 bases and J by 1 base, with 4 bases between. CDR3 sequence reads: CASSLAGNTGELFF. The DNA for the CDR3 is TGCGCCAGCAGCTTGGCCGGGAACACCGGGGAGCTGTTTTTT. Based on the CDR3 plus reference TRBV5-1 and TRBJ2-2, the full variable domain is KAGVTQTPRYLIKTRGQQVTLSCSPISGHRSVSWYQQTPGQGLQFLFEYFSETQRNKGNFPGRFSGRQFSNSRSEMNVSTLELGDSALYLCASSLAGNTGELFFGEGSRLTVL.

The chain employs TRBV5-4 and TRBJ2-3, with D uncertain. The V gene lost 3 bases and the J gene lost 4 bases, with 12 bases spanning the gap. Germline V gene sequence: CDR1 SGHNT, CDR2 YYREEE (reference sequence). There are 14 residues in the CDR3. DNA of the CDR3: TGTGCCAGCAGCTCCATCGGACGGGCAGATACGCAGTATTTT. Translated: CASSSIGRADTQYF.

This clone was observed once. The gene calls are TRBV5-4 and TRBJ2-3; unclear D gene. This CDR3 has 12 amino acids. Germline CDR1 SGHNT, CDR2 YYREEE (reference sequence). The V gene lost 8 bases and the J gene lost 1 base, with 8 bases spanning the gap. The CDR3 DNA is TGTGCCAGTGGAAAGGGCACAGATACGCAGTATTTT. Translating it yields CASGKGTDTQYF.

This clone was recorded once. The V and J genes are TRBV30 and TRBJ2-2; D possibly corresponds to TRBD2 (7 bases). CDR1 and CDR2 (germline): GTSNPN, SVGIG (reference sequence). The length of the CDR3 is 14 residues. V lost 5 bases and J lost 2, with 12 bases in between. DNA for the CDR3: TGTGCCTGGGAGGGGGACTACAACACCGGGGAGCTGTTTTTT. This sequence encodes CAWEGDYNTGELFF.

This chain links TRBV28 with TRBJ1-2; a weak D match, TRBD1 (6 bases). The CDR3 has 15 amino acids. Germline CDR1 is MDHEN and CDR2 is SYDVKM. Trimming removed 6 bases from V and 2 bases from J, with 16 bases in between. DNA for the CDR3: TGTGCCAGCAGCCTCTCGTACAGGGAGAACTATGGCTACACCTTC. It encodes CASSLSYRENYGYTF.